These T cell receptor beta chains were read from a single sample in a study of T cell responses to AZD1222 COVID-19 vaccine. Profiled with immunoSEQ multiplex PCR; TCRdb holds only in-frame clones, not every one. The sample records around 77,000 clones, around 87% being singletons. Here the sequenced sample was peripheral blood, taken on day 0 of AZD1222 vaccination. The receptor set was obtained from an adult in good health. Each CDR3 is given with its conserved first and last residue. A D gene is named only where the DNA matches it firmly. Size is omitted from some rows. Given values are once, few, many or a class for expanded clones.

j_gene,abundance,v_gene,d_gene,CDR3aa,CDR3nt
TRBJ2-1,.,TRBV30,TRBD2,CAWSRLAVHGEQFF,TGTGCCTGGAGTCGGCTAGCGGTCCATGGCGAGCAGTTCTTC
TRBJ1-2,.,TRBV10-3,.,CAIGGSNYGYTF,TGTGCCATCGGGGGATCTAACTATGGCTACACCTTC
TRBJ2-3,.,TRBV6-4,.,CASSEGATDTQYF,TGTGCCAGCAGTGAGGGGGCCACAGATACGCAGTATTTT
TRBJ2-3,.,TRBV28,.,CASSLGTPGADTQYF,TGTGCCAGCAGTTTAGGCACTCCCGGGGCAGATACGCAGTATTTT
TRBJ1-6,.,TRBV2,.,CASGQTVNSPLHF,TGTGCCAGCGGCCAGACAGTAAATTCACCCCTCCACTTT
TRBJ2-5,.,TRBV3-1/TRBV3-2,.,CASSRRGYDQETQYF,TGTGCCAGCAGCCGGAGGGGCTACGATCAAGAGACCCAGTACTTC
TRBJ2-2,.,TRBV7-2,.,CASSARTATNTGELFF,TGTGCCAGCAGCGCCCGGACAGCAACGAACACCGGGGAGCTGTTTTTT
TRBJ1-2,.,TRBV2,.,CASSPGGYGYTF,TGTGCCAGCAGTCCCGGCGGGTATGGCTACACCTTC
TRBJ2-1,once,TRBV5-1,.,CASSWADGEQFF,TGCGCCAGCAGCTGGGCGGACGGGGAGCAGTTCTTC
TRBJ1-1,once,TRBV5-4,TRBD1,CASSRTTGGTEAFF,TGTGCCAGCAGCAGAACTACAGGGGGCACTGAAGCTTTCTTT
TRBJ1-5,.,TRBV10-1,.,CASSTEYSNQPQHF,TGCGCCAGCAGTACGGAGTATAGCAATCAGCCCCAGCATTTT
TRBJ2-1,.,TRBV21-1,.,CASSTGAGGNEQFF,TGTGCCAGCAGCACTGGAGCGGGGGGAAATGAGCAGTTCTTC
TRBJ1-1,.,TRBV19,.,CASSIQGTEAFF,TGTGCCAGTAGTATCCAGGGTACCGAAGCTTTCTTT
TRBJ2-2,few,TRBV15,TRBD1,CATRSSGQGLGELFF,TGTGCCACCAGGTCATCGGGACAGGGCCTCGGGGAGCTGTTTTTT
TRBJ1-3,.,TRBV7-8,.,CASKLTAGNTIYF,TGTGCCAGCAAATTGACAGCTGGAAACACCATATATTTT
TRBJ2-1,once,TRBV6-6,TRBD2,CASSYGAGGPNEQFF,TGTGCCAGCAGTTACGGGGCGGGGGGCCCCAATGAGCAGTTCTTC
TRBJ2-7,.,TRBV3-1/TRBV3-2,.,CASSPLTGSYEQYF,TGTGCCAGCAGCCCTTTAACGGGCTCCTACGAGCAGTACTTC